These 7 T cell receptor beta chains share one sample of origin, sequenced in a study of vaccination and CD4 T cells after COVID-19. These receptors are not linked to any known antigen. Noted treatment: 10-day PBMC culture with coronavirus spike peptide pools or control peptides (ViraFEST assay). At the Johns Hopkins FTIC core, DNA taken from cultured CD4+ T cells was sequenced by way of the Oncomine TCR Beta short-read assay. In TCRdb, the PCR reads were re-called with MiXCR into one record per CDR3 protein. Among some 14,000 distinct CDR3 sequences listed, approximately 45% were seen once. Material: CD4+ T cells from blood, cultured in vitro, obtained after SARS-CoV-2 vaccination. The receptors were sampled from a human donor who had recovered from COVID-19.

The rearrangement links TRBV20-1 to TRBJ2-5; D unresolved. The CDR3 is made up of 13 amino acids. The germline V and J ends were trimmed by 3 bases and 9 bases, with 17 bases remaining between them. Germline-derived CDR1 and CDR2 are DFQATT and SNEGSKA (reference sequence). The CDR3 DNA follows: TGCAGTGCTAGTCCGGGCAGGCAGAGCGCCCAGTACTTC. This translates into CSASPGRQSAQYF.

CDR3 in DNA: TGTGCCGGAGGGGGGGTCCTAGAGACCCAGTACTTC. Translated: CAGGGVLETQYF. The chain combines TRBV2 with TRBJ2-5, with D perhaps matching TRBD2 (7 bases). From germline, CDR1 is SNHLY and CDR2 FYNNEI. CDR3 length: 12 residues. The ends were cut back, 11 bases at V and 4 bases at J, with 14 bases in the middle.

J is TRBJ1-6 and V is TRBV21-1. TRBV21-1 counts as a pseudogene. CDR3 length: 13 amino acids. CDR3 coding DNA: TGTGCCAGCAGCAAAGACGAGGGTTCACCCCTCCACTTT. Translation gives CASSKDEGSPLHF.

The chain combines TRBV4-3 with TRBJ2-1; TRBD2 is a possible D gene (6 bases). Trimming took 2 bases from V and 15 from J, leaving 17 bases between them. The CDR3 consists of 13 residues. Germline loops: CDR1 LGHNA, CDR2 YSLEER. Here the CDR3 DNA reads TGCGCCAGCAGCCAATTTTTAGGGACTGATATGTTCTTC. Encoded protein: CASSQFLGTDMFF.

This clonotype was detected a few times. The chain is built from TRBV2 and TRBJ2-1; a possible D gene is TRBD2 (6 bases). This CDR3 comprises 13 residues. Trimming removed 6 bases from V and 9 bases from J, with 15 bases in between. Germline V gene data show CDR1 as SNHLY and CDR2 as FYNNEI. The CDR3 nucleotides read TGTGCCAGCAGCCCACTAGTGGAGGGTGAGCAGTTCTTC. Translating it yields CASSPLVEGEQFF.

The chain recombines TRBV10-1 with TRBJ2-1; 7 nucleotides align to TRBD2. V gave up 10 bases and J gave up 12 bases; unmatched junction bases: 15. Germline V lookup: CDR1 WNHNN, CDR2 SYGVQD (reference sequence). This CDR3 contains 13 residues. CDR3 DNA sequence: TGCGCCACCACCGACCTAGGGACTAACCGGCAGTTCTTC. Residues: CATTDLGTNRQFF.

This clonotype showed up just a few times. This chain links TRBV7-9 with TRBJ2-6; D remains ambiguous. Per germline, CDR1 SEHNR and CDR2 FQNEAQ (reference sequence). The CDR3 extends over 15 amino acids. Trimming stripped 3 bases from V and 0 bases from J, with 6 bases between. The CDR3 region is CASSFVFSGANVLTF. The DNA for the CDR3 is TGTGCCAGCAGCTTCGTGTTCTCTGGGGCCAACGTCCTGACTTTC.